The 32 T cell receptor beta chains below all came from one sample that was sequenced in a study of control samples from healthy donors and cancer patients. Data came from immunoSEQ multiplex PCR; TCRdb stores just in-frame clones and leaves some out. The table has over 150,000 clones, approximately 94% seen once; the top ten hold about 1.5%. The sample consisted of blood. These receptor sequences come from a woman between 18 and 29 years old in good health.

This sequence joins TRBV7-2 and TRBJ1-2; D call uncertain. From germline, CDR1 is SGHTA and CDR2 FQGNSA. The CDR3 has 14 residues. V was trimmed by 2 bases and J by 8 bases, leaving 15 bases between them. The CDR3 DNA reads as TGTGCCAGCAGCTTATTAAACACCGTTAACGGCTACACCTTC. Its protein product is CASSLLNTVNGYTF.

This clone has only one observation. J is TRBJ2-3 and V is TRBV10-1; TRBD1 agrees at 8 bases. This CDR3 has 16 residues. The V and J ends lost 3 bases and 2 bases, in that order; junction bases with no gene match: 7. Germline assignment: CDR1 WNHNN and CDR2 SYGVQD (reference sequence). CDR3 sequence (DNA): TGCGCCAGCAGTGACCGGGACAGGTCTATCACAGATACGCAGTATTTT. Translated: CASSDRDRSITDTQYF.

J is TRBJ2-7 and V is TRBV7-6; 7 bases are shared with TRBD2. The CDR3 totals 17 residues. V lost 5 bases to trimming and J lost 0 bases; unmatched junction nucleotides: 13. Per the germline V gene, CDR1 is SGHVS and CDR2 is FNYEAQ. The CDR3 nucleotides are TGTGCCAGCAGCGAATACCCGAGGGGAGGGCCCTCCTACGAGCAGTACTTC. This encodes CASSEYPRGGPSYEQYF.

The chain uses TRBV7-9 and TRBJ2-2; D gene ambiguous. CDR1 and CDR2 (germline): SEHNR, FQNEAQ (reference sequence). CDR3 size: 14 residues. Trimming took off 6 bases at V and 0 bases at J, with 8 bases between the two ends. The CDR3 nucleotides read TGTGCCAGCAGGCGTCTAGCGAACACCGGGGAGCTGTTTTTT. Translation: CASRRLANTGELFF. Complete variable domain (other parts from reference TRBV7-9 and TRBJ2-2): DTGVSQNPRHKITKRGQNVTFRCDPISEHNRLYWYRQTLGQGPEFLTYFQNEAQLEKSRLLSDRFSAERPKGSFSTLEIQRTEQGDSAMYLCASRRLANTGELFFGEGSRLTVL.

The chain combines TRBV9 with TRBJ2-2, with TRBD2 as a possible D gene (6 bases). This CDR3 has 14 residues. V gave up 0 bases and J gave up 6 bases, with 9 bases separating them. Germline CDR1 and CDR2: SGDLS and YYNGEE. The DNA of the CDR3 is TGTGCCAGCAGCGTAGGATCGGGGGCCGGGGAGCTGTTTTTT. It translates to CASSVGSGAGELFF.

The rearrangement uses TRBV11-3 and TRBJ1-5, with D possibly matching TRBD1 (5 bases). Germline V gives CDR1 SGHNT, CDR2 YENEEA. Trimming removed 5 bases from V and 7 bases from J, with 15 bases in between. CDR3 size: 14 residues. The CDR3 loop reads CASSLGGGGQPQHF. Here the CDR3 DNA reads TGTGCCAGCAGCCTGGGCGGGGGGGGACAGCCCCAGCATTTT.

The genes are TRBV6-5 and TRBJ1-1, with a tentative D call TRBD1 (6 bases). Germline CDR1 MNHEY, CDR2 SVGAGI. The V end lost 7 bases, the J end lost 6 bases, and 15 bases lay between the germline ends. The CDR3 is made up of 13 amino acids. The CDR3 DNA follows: TGTGCCAGCACGTCGGGGGGCGCGTCTGAAGCTTTCTTT. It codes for CASTSGGASEAFF.

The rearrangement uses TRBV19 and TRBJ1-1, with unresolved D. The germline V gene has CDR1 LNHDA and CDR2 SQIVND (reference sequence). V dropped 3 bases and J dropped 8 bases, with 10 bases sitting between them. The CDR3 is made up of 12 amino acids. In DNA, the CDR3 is TGTGCCAGTAGTATTGGTGTCAGGGAAGCTTTCTTT. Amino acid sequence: CASSIGVREAFF.

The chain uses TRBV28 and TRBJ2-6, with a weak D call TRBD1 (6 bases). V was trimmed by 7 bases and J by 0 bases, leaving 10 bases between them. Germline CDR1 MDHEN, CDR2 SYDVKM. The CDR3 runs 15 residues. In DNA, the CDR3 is TGTGCCAGCAACACAGGGAGCTCTGGGGCCAACGTCCTGACTTTC. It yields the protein CASNTGSSGANVLTF.

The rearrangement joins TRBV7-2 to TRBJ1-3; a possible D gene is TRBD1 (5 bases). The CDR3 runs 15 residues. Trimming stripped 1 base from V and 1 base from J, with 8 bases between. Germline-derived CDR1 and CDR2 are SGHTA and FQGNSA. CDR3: CASSLGPGSGNTIYF. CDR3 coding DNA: TGTGCCAGCAGCTTAGGTCCAGGGTCTGGAAACACCATATATTTT.

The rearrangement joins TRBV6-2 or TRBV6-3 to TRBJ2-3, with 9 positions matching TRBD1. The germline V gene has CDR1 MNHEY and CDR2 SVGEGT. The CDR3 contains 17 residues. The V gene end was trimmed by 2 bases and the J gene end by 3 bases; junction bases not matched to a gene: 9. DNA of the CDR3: TGTGCCAGCAGTTACGAGTTGGGGACAGGGTTGACAGATACGCAGTATTTT. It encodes CASSYELGTGLTDTQYF.

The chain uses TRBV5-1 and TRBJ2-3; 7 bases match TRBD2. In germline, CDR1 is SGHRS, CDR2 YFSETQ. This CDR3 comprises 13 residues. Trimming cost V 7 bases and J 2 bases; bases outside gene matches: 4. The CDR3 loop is CASGEGFTDTQYF. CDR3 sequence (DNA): TGCGCCAGCGGGGAGGGGTTCACAGATACGCAGTATTTT.

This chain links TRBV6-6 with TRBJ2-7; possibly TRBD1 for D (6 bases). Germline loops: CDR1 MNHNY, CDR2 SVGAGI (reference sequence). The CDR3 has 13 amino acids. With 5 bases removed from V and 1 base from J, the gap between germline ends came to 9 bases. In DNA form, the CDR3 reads TGTGCCAGCAGTCACGGACAGTCCTACGAGCAGTACTTC. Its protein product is CASSHGQSYEQYF.

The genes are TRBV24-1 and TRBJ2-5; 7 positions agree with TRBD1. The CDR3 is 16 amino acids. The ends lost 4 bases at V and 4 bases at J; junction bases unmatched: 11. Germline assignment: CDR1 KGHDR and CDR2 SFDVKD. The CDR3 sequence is CATSEGRQGRPETQYF. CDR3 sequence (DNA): TGTGCCACCAGTGAGGGGAGACAGGGACGACCAGAGACCCAGTACTTC.

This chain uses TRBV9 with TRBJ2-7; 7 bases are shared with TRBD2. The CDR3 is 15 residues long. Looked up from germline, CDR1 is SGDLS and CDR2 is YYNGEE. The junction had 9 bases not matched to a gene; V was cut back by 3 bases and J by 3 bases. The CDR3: CASSAGGTGIYEQYF. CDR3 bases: TGTGCCAGCAGCGCCGGGGGGACGGGGATCTACGAGCAGTACTTC. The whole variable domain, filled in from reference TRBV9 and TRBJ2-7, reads DSGVTQTPKHLITATGQRVTLRCSPRSGDLSVYWYQQSLDQGLQFLIQYYNGEERAKGNILERFSAQQFPDLHSELNLSSLELGDSALYFCASSAGGTGIYEQYFGPGTRLTVT.

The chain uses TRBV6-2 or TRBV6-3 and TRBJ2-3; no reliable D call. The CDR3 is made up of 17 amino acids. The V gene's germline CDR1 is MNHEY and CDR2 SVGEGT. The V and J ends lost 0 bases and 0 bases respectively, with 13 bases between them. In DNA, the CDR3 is TGTGCCAGCAGTTACTCGCTAAGTCAGCTTAGCACAGATACGCAGTATTTT. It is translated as CASSYSLSQLSTDTQYF.

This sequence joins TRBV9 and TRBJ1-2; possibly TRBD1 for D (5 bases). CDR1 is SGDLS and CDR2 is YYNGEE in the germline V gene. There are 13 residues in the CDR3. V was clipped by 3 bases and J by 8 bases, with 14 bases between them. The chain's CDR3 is CASSADGGAGYTF. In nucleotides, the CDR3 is TGTGCCAGCAGCGCCGACGGTGGGGCGGGCTACACCTTC.

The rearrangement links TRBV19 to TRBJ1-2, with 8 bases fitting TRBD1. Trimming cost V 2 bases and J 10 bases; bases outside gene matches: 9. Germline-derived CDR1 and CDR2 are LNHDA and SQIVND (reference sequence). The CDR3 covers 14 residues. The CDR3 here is CASSISPRGQDYTF. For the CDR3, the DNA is TGTGCCAGTAGTATAAGTCCCAGGGGGCAAGACTACACCTTC.

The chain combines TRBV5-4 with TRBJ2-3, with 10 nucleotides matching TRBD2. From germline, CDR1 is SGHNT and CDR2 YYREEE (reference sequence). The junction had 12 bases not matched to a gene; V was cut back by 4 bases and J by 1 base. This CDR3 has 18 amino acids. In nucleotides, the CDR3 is TGTGCCAGCAGCCGTCCCAAACTAAGCGGGAGGGGCACAGATACGCAGTATTTT. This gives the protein CASSRPKLSGRGTDTQYF.

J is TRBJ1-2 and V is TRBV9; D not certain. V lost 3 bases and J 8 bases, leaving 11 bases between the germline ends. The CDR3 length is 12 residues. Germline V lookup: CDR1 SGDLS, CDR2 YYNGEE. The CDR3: CASSAHVGGYTF. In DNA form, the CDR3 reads TGTGCCAGCAGCGCGCATGTGGGGGGCTACACCTTC.

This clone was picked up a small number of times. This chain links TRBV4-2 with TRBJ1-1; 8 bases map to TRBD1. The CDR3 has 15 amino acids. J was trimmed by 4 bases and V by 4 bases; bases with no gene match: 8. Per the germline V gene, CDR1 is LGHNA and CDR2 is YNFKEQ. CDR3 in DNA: TGTGCCAGCAGCCCCTCCCAGGGGGCGGTCACTGAAGCTTTCTTT. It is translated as CASSPSQGAVTEAFF.

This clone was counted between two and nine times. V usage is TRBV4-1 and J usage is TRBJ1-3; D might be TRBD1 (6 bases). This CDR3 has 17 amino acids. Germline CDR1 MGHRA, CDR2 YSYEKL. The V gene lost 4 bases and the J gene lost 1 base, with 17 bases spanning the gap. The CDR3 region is CASSRGQILQSGNTIYF. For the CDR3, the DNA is TGCGCCAGCAGCCGAGGACAGATCTTACAATCTGGAAACACCATATATTTT.

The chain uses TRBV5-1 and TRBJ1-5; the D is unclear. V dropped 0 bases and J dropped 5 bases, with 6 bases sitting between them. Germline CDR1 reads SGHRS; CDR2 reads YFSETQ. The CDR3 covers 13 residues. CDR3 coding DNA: TGCGCCAGCAGCTTGGACACTTATCAGCCCCAGCATTTT. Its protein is CASSLDTYQPQHF.

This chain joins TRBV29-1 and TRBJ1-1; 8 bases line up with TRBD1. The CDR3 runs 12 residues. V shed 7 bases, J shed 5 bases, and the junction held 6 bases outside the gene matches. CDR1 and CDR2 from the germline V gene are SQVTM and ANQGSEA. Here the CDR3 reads CSATGVGTEAFF. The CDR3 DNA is TGCAGCGCGACAGGGGTTGGGACTGAAGCTTTCTTT.

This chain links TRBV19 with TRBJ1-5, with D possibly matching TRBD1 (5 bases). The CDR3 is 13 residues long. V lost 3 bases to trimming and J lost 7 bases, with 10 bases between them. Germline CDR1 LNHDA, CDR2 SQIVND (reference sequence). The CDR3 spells CASSMGLSQPQHF. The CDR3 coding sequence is TGTGCCAGTAGTATGGGACTGAGCCAGCCCCAGCATTTT. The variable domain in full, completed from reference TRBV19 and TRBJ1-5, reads DGGITQSPKYLFRKEGQNVTLSCEQNLNHDAMYWYRQDPGQGLRLIYYSQIVNDFQKGDIAEGYSVSREKKESFPLTVTSAQKNPTAFYLCASSMGLSQPQHFGDGTRLSIL.

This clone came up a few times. CDR3 sequence reads: CASKDGGRETQYF. In nucleotides, the CDR3 is TGTGCCAGTAAAGACGGGGGCCGCGAGACCCAGTACTTC. The rearrangement links TRBV19 to TRBJ2-5; the D gene could be TRBD1 or TRBD2 (6 bases each). This CDR3 contains 13 residues. Germline-derived CDR1 and CDR2 are LNHDA and SQIVND (reference sequence). V shed 7 bases and J shed 5 bases, with 14 bases lying between them.

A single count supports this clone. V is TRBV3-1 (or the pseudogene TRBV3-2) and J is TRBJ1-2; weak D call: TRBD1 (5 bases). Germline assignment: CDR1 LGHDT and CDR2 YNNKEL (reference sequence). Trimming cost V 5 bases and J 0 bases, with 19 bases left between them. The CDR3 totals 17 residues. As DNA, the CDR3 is TGTGCCAGCAGCTCAGAGGGCAGGGATCAAACTAACTATGGCTACACCTTC. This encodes CASSSEGRDQTNYGYTF.

The CDR3 region has the DNA TGTGCCAGCAGATCTAAATTGGCGGCCCGCCAAGAGACCCAGTACTTC. Protein sequence: CASRSKLAARQETQYF. The rearrangement joins TRBV28 to TRBJ2-5; D is ambiguous. Trimming left V 6 bases short and J 1 base short, with 18 bases between. The CDR3 sequence is 16 residues long. Germline values: CDR1 MDHEN, CDR2 SYDVKM.

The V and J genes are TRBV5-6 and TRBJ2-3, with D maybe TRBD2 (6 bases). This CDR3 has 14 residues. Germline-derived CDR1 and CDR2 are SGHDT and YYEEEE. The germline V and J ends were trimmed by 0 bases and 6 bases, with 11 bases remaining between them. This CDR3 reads CASSLGGRSDTQYF. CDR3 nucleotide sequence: TGTGCCAGCAGCTTGGGGGGGAGGTCTGATACGCAGTATTTT.

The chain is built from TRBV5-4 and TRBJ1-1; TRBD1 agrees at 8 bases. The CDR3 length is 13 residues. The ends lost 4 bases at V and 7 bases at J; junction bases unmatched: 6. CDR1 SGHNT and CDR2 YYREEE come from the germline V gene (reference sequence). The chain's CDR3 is CASSPDRGLEAFF. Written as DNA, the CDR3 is TGTGCCAGCAGCCCTGACAGGGGCCTTGAAGCTTTCTTT.

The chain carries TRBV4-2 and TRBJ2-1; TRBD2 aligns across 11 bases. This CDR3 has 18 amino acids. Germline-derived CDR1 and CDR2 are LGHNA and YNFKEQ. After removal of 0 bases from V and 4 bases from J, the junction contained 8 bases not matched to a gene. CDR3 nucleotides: TGTGCCAGCAGCCAAGAAACGCTAGCGGGGGGACTTTACAATGAGCAGTTCTTC. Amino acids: CASSQETLAGGLYNEQFF.

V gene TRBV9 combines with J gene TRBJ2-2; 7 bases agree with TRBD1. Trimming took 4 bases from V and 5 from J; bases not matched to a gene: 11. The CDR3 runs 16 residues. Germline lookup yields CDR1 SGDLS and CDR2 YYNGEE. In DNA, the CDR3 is TGTGCCAGCAGCCATCGAAAGGGGGCGCATACCGGGGAGCTGTTTTTT. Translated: CASSHRKGAHTGELFF.